What follows are 9 T cell receptor beta chains derived from one specimen sequenced in a study of blood T cells in healthy people across ages. Combining a sample-barcoded 5' primer with a J-beta primer mix, a second PCR ran for roughly 6 to 11 cycles. MiXCR, applied by TCRdb to the 5' RACE reads, yields one record per CDR3 protein. This sample has around 1,500,000 distinct CDR3 sequences; approximately 42% occur once, and the top ten carry approximately 7.9%. Source material: blood. The receptors shown here come from a woman under 30 in good health.

The chain is built from TRBV20-1 and TRBJ2-1; D remains unclear. The V end lost 5 bases, the J end lost 5 bases, and 13 bases lay between the germline ends. The germline CDR1 and CDR2 sequences are DFQATT and SNEGSKA (reference sequence). The CDR3 length is 13 residues. The CDR3 protein is CSAEGPAHNEQFF. CDR3 in DNA: TGCAGTGCTGAAGGTCCGGCACACAATGAGCAGTTCTTC.

V gene TRBV10-3 combines with J gene TRBJ1-2; 9 bases map to TRBD1. Germline V gene sequence: CDR1 ENHRY, CDR2 SYGVKD. J lost 5 bases, V lost 6 bases, and 7 bases had no gene match. CDR3 length: 14 residues. As DNA, the CDR3 is TGTGCCATCAGAAATCCGGGACAGGGTTATGGCTACACCTTC. Translated, it gives CAIRNPGQGYGYTF.

The rearrangement links TRBV10-3 to TRBJ2-7; D is undetermined. The V and J ends lost 3 bases and 1 base respectively, with 7 bases between them. The CDR3 extends over 13 amino acids. The germline V gene has CDR1 ENHRY and CDR2 SYGVKD. For the CDR3, the DNA is TGTGCCATCAGTGAAGGAAATTCCTACGAGCAGTACTTC. Translation: CAISEGNSYEQYF.

This clonotype came up a few times. The chain carries TRBV6-5 and TRBJ2-4, with D hard to call. The J call may be in error: the DNA end matches TRBJ2-7 better. The germline CDR1 and CDR2 sequences are MNHEY and SVGAGI. CDR3 size: 12 residues. The CDR3 region is CASSYPGHEQYF. In DNA, the CDR3 is TGTGCCAGCAGTTACCCTGGACACGAGCAGTACTTC.

The chain has TRBV12-3 or TRBV12-4 and TRBJ1-2; no reliable D call. V lost 2 bases and J 7 bases, leaving 8 bases between the germline ends. This CDR3 has 12 residues. For the CDR3, the DNA is TGTGCCAGCAGTTTACCGGGTCTTGGCTACACCTTC. Its translation: CASSLPGLGYTF.

The chain joins TRBV7-3 to TRBJ2-7, with a possible D match to TRBD1 (5 bases). The CDR3 has 14 amino acids. Trimming shortened V by 2 bases and J by 6 bases, and 14 bases separated the two germline ends. Germline values: CDR1 SGHTA, CDR2 FQGTGA. The chain's CDR3 is CASSLGPSQGEQYF. In nucleotides, the CDR3 is TGTGCCAGCAGCTTAGGACCCTCCCAGGGCGAGCAGTACTTC.

This clonotype was detected a few times. V gene TRBV20-1 combines with J gene TRBJ2-3; D possibly corresponds to TRBD1 (5 bases). Per the germline V gene, CDR1 is DFQATT and CDR2 is SNEGSKA (reference sequence). Trimming removed 3 bases from V and 1 base from J, with 11 bases in between. The CDR3 covers 14 residues. The CDR3: CSASSKGGTDTQYF. The CDR3 DNA is TGCAGTGCTAGCAGTAAAGGGGGCACAGATACGCAGTATTTT.

This clonotype turned up a few times. The CDR3 DNA reads as TGTGCCACCAAAATTAGTCATCTAGCGGCTGAAGAGACCCAGTACTTC. Translation: CATKISHLAAEETQYF. The V call is TRBV27, the J call TRBJ2-5; 7 positions match TRBD2. The ends lost 10 bases at V and 3 bases at J; junction bases unmatched: 17. CDR1 and CDR2 from the germline V gene are MNHEY and SMNVEV (reference sequence). This CDR3 is built from 16 residues.

CDR3 DNA: TGTGCCAGCAGCCAAGAAGGGGCTGGGGGGGCTTTCTTT. As protein: CASSQEGAGGAFF. This chain links TRBV14 with TRBJ1-1; TRBD1 might be the D (5 bases). The CDR3 sequence is 13 residues long. Per germline, CDR1 SGHDN and CDR2 FVKESK. The ends were cut back, 0 bases at V and 11 bases at J, with 13 bases in the middle.